These T cell receptor beta chains were read from a single sample in a study of cytomegalovirus exposure and HLA in healthy donors. Measured with immunoSEQ multiplex PCR; TCRdb has only the in-frame clones, and not every one. In the table there are 150,000 to 200,000 clones, about 80% of which are singletons. Sequencing was done on a sample of PBMCs. The receptors were gathered from a woman in her late teens or twenties in good health and CMV-seropositive. CDR3s include the opening cysteine and the closing phenylalanine or tryptophan. The D gene is left open where the match is weak. For some rows the clone size is stated as once, few or many, or as a class when expanded; others skip it.

- TRBJ2-7 TRBD1 TRBV13 TGTGCCAGCAGCTTGGGACAGGGCATGGACGAGCAGTACTTC CASSLGQGMDEQYF
- TRBJ2-1 TRBD1 TRBV2 TGTGCCAGCAGACAGGGGGCAAGTCATAATGAGCAGTTCTTC CASRQGASHNEQFF
- TRBJ1-5 - TRBV4-1 TGCGCCAGCAGCCAGGAGCTGGTGTTTCCCCAGCATTTT CASSQELVFPQHF
- TRBJ1-6 - TRBV2 TGTGCCATCACGATCAGGTCGGCGTCCTATAATTCACCCCTCCACTTT CAITIRSASYNSPLHF
- TRBJ1-3 - TRBV5-1 TGCGCCAGCAGCACAACTCCAGGCCCCTCTGGAAACACCATATATTTT CASSTTPGPSGNTIYF
once TRBJ2-7 TRBD2 TRBV6-1 TGTGCCAGCAGTGATCCACTGGGACTAGCGGGGGGGACCTACTCCTACGAGCAGTACTTC CASSDPLGLAGGTYSYEQYF
- TRBJ1-2 - TRBV18 TGTGCCAGTTGCAAGGGGGAAAACTATGGCTACACCTTC CASCKGENYGYTF
once TRBJ2-3 - TRBV6-5 TGTGCCAGCAGTTACGGCGGGGCGGACACAGATACGCAGTATTTT CASSYGGADTDTQYF
- TRBJ1-1 - TRBV2 TGTGCCAGCAGTGAAGACGGGAACACTGAAGCTTTCTTT CASSEDGNTEAFF
- TRBJ2-6 - TRBV9 TGTGCCAGCAGCGTGGGGGGACGAGGGGCCAACGTCCTGACTTTC CASSVGGRGANVLTF
- TRBJ2-5 TRBD2 TRBV5-1 TGCGCCAGCAGCCCGGGACTAGCGGGGGGCCCGACCGGGGAGACCCAGTACTTC CASSPGLAGGPTGETQYF
- TRBJ2-2 - TRBV7-8 TGTGCCAGCAGCTTCGTTGCGGTGAACACCGGGGAGCTGTTTTTT CASSFVAVNTGELFF
- TRBJ2-7 - TRBV27 TGTGCCAGCAGTGTAACTTCAGAGGCCCTACCCTACGAGCAGTACTTC CASSVTSEALPYEQYF
- TRBJ1-1 TRBD1 TRBV7-9 TGTGCCAGCAGCCGCGGACAGGGGGTGGAAATGGCTTTCTTT CASSRGQGVEMAFF
once TRBJ2-6 TRBD2 TRBV19 TGTGCCAGTAGCCCGGGAGGACCCTCTGGGGCCAACGTCCTGACTTTC CASSPGGPSGANVLTF
- TRBJ1-5 TRBD1 TRBV7-2 TGTGCCAGCAGCCGGGACAGGGCCCAGCCCCAGCATTTT CASSRDRAQPQHF
- TRBJ1-4 TRBD1 TRBV12-5 TGTGCTAGTGGCCCTGGGACAGGGGATGAAAAACTGTTTTTT CASGPGTGDEKLFF
medium-sized TRBJ2-1 - TRBV4-1 TGCGCCAGCAGCCAACCAGTTTACAATGAGCAGTTCTTC CASSQPVYNEQFF
- TRBJ1-1 - TRBV19 TGTGCCAGTAGTAGCCACGGGACATCGAACACTGAAGCTTTCTTT CASSSHGTSNTEAFF
- TRBJ2-3 TRBD1 TRBV2 TGTGCCAGCGAGGGGACAGGGAAGAATACGCAGTATTTT CASEGTGKNTQYF
- TRBJ1-1 - TRBV6-5 TGTGCCAGCAGTGAAACACAGGGTTCCACTGAAGCTTTCTTT CASSETQGSTEAFF
- TRBJ1-4 - TRBV2 TGTGCCAGCAGTGAAGCGCTCGGTTGGGAAAAACTGTTTTTT CASSEALGWEKLFF
- TRBJ1-1 - TRBV25-1 TGTGCCAGCAGGGACTCAGGGGTGATCACTGAAGCTTTCTTT CASRDSGVITEAFF
few TRBJ1-2 - TRBV15 TGTGCCACCAGCAGAGATTTGCTAGGTGGCTACACCTTC CATSRDLLGGYTF
- TRBJ2-2 - TRBV15 TGTGCCACCAGCAGAGAAGAGACCGGGGAGCTGTTTTTT CATSREETGELFF
- TRBJ1-1 TRBD1 TRBV6-5 TGTGCCGTAACTGGGACAGGGAGTACTGAAGCTTTCTTT CAVTGTGSTEAFF
- TRBJ1-3 TRBD1 TRBV2 TGTGCCAGCAGACGAACAGGGGGTTCGGGAAACACCATATATTTT CASRRTGGSGNTIYF
- TRBJ2-3 - TRBV7-2 TGTGCCAGCAGCTTAAGGCGGGTCACAGATACGCAGTATTTT CASSLRRVTDTQYF